Below are 6 T cell receptor beta chains sequenced from a single sample in a study of cytomegalovirus exposure and HLA in healthy donors. Primers for the PCR totalled 60 Vbeta and 13 Jbeta. Sequencing used immunoSEQ multiplex PCR; TCRdb keeps in-frame clones, though not all of them. The sample carries about 110,000 clones, 80% recorded once. The sample was PBMCs. The receptor source for this set is a woman between 55 and 75 years old in good health and CMV-seropositive.

The chain joins TRBV28 to TRBJ1-1, with D uncertain. Germline CDR1 and CDR2: MDHEN and SYDVKM. This CDR3 region has 14 residues. V shed 7 bases and J shed 6 bases, with 18 bases lying between them. The DNA for the CDR3 is TGTGCCAGCACCCCCCCGCTGGGGAGGGCTGAAGCTTTCTTT. Its protein product is CASTPPLGRAEAFF.

In this sample, this clone turned up once. This chain uses TRBV21-1 with TRBJ2-1; the table's D gene call, TRBD1, was not cross checked with the DNA. TRBV21-1 is a documented pseudogene. The CDR3 consists of 14 residues. The CDR3 protein is CASDRAGIYNEQFF. DNA of the CDR3: TGTGCCAGCGACAGGGCGGGGATCTACAATGAGCAGTTCTTC.

This chain uses TRBV27 with TRBJ2-1; D is ambiguous. The CDR3 is 13 amino acids. The V end was cut by 5 bases, the J end by 9 bases, with 14 bases between. Germline assignment: CDR1 MNHEY and CDR2 SMNVEV (reference sequence). The CDR3 DNA reads TGTGCCAGCAGTCGAAAGAGTTCCGGTGAGCAGTTCTTC. Its translation is CASSRKSSGEQFF.

This sequence joins TRBV6-1 and TRBJ2-7, with D perhaps matching TRBD1 (5 bases). The length of the CDR3 is 16 residues. The V gene lost 3 bases and the J gene lost 2 bases, with 17 bases spanning the gap. Germline V gene lookup returns CDR1 MNHNS and CDR2 SASEGT. In DNA, the CDR3 is TGTGCCAGCAGTGACTTCGTTCAGGGAATACCCTACGAGCAGTACTTC. Amino acid sequence: CASSDFVQGIPYEQYF.

This rearrangement joins TRBV19 to TRBJ2-1; 14 bases line up with TRBD2. From germline, CDR1 is LNHDA and CDR2 SQIVND (reference sequence). The ends lost 4 bases at V and 16 bases at J; junction bases unmatched: 12. This CDR3 contains 15 residues. The CDR3 reads CASSRGTSGSRGRFF. The CDR3 DNA is TGTGCCAGTAGTAGAGGGACTAGCGGGAGTAGGGGGAGATTCTTC. Using reference TRBV19 and TRBJ2-1 for the parts outside the CDR3, the full variable domain is DGGITQSPKYLFRKEGQNVTLSCEQNLNHDAMYWYRQDPGQGLRLIYYSQIVNDFQKGDIAEGYSVSREKKESFPLTVTSAQKNPTAFYLCASSRGTSGSRGRFFGPGTRLTVL.

V is TRBV5-1 and J is TRBJ1-1, with D perhaps matching TRBD1 (5 bases). From germline, CDR1 is SGHRS and CDR2 YFSETQ. The germline V and J ends were trimmed by 4 bases and 0 bases, with 7 bases remaining between them. The CDR3 consists of 13 residues. The CDR3 nucleotides are TGCGCCAGCAGCCGGGGGATGAACACTGAAGCTTTCTTT. Its translation: CASSRGMNTEAFF.